The 7 T cell receptor beta chains below come from one sample, sequenced in a study of response to subunit inactivated influenza vaccine. TCRdb ran MiXCR on the RT-PCR reads and lists one entry per CDR3 protein. The sample lists almost 250,000 distinct CDR3 sequences; 12% were seen once. The sequencing used non-naive T cells sorted from PBMCs, collected around 14 days before vaccination. These receptors originate from a man aged 50 to 60 who received an inactivated influenza vaccine.

This clonotype was picked up many times. The chain uses TRBV11-2 and TRBJ1-2; the match to TRBD1 covers 7 bases. Trimming cost V 1 base and J 3 bases; bases outside gene matches: 8. The CDR3 runs 16 residues. Per germline, CDR1 SGHAT and CDR2 FQNNGV. The CDR3, as DNA: TGTGCCAGCAGCTTAGTTGGGACAGCGGTCCACTATGGCTACACCTTC. Its translation is CASSLVGTAVHYGYTF. The full variable domain, its missing parts supplied by reference TRBV11-2 and TRBJ1-2, is EAGVAQSPRYKIIEKRQSVAFWCNPISGHATLYWYQQILGQGPKLLIQFQNNGVVDDSQLPKDRFSAERLKGVDSTLKIQPAKLEDSAVYLCASSLVGTAVHYGYTFGSGTRLTVV.

This clonotype was counted only a few times. The genes are TRBV12-3 or TRBV12-4 and TRBJ2-3; D uncertain. The CDR3 runs to 13 residues. V gave up 2 bases and J gave up 5 bases, with 8 bases separating them. CDR3 amino acids: CASSLSTGDTQYF. The CDR3 coding sequence is TGTGCCAGCAGTTTATCGACCGGAGATACGCAGTATTTT.

This clonotype was seen at least ten times. The chain couples TRBV11-2 to TRBJ2-5; 8 bases agree with TRBD2. CDR3 length: 14 amino acids. The junction had 5 bases not matched to a gene; V was cut back by 4 bases and J by 4 bases. Per germline, CDR1 SGHAT and CDR2 FQNNGV. The DNA for the CDR3 is TGTGCCAGCAGCTCCGGACTAGCCAGAGAGACCCAGTACTTC. Protein product: CASSSGLARETQYF.

The sample holds a few counts of this clonotype. CDR3 in DNA: TGTGCCAGCAGTTTGAAACAGGATACCCAGTACTTC. It is translated as CASSLKQDTQYF. This chain uses TRBV3-1 with TRBJ2-5, with D tentatively TRBD1 (5 bases). The CDR3 consists of 12 residues. Trimming stripped 6 bases from V and 8 bases from J, with 13 bases between. Germline lookup yields CDR1 LGHDT and CDR2 YNNKEL (reference sequence).

This clonotype was observed a handful of times. The V and J genes are TRBV20-1 and TRBJ1-6, with a possible D match to TRBD1 (5 bases). The germline V and J ends were trimmed by 6 bases and 7 bases, with 13 bases remaining between them. This CDR3 is built from 13 residues. In germline, CDR1 is DFQATT, CDR2 SNEGSKA (reference sequence). DNA of the CDR3: TGCAGTGCCCCCTCCAGGGAGAATTCACCCCTCCACTTT. The encoded protein is CSAPSRENSPLHF.

The chain links TRBV5-1 to TRBJ2-5, with D possibly being TRBD2 (6 bases). Trimming stripped 0 bases from V and 4 bases from J, with 10 bases between. Germline V gives CDR1 SGHRS, CDR2 YFSETQ. CDR3 length equals 14 residues. CDR3 DNA: TGCGCCAGCAGCTTGGGGTACGGGGGAGAGACCCAGTACTTC. Translation gives CASSLGYGGETQYF.

The V call is TRBV21-1, the J call TRBJ2-2; no check of the table's D call, TRBD1, against the DNA was made. TRBV21-1 counts as a pseudogene. The CDR3 is 16 amino acids. CDR3 region: CASSIKWDRDTGELFF. CDR3 nucleotide sequence: TGTGCCAGCAGCATAAAGTGGGACAGAGACACCGGGGAGCTGTTTTTT.